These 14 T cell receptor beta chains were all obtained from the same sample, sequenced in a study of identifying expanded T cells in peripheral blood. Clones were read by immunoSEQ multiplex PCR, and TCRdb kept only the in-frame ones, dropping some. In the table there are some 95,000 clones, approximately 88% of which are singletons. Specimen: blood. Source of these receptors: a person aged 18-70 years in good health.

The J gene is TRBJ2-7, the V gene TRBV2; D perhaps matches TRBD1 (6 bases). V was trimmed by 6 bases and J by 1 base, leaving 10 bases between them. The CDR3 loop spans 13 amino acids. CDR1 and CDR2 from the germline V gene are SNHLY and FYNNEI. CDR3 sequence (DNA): TGTGCCAGCAGGTGGACAGCTTCCTACGAGCAGTACTTC. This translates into CASRWTASYEQYF.

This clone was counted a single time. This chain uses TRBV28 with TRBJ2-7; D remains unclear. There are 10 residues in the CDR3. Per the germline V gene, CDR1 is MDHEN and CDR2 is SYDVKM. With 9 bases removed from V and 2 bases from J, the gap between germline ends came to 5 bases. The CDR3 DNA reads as TGTGCCAGTGGGGCCTACGAGCAGTACTTC. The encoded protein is CASGAYEQYF.

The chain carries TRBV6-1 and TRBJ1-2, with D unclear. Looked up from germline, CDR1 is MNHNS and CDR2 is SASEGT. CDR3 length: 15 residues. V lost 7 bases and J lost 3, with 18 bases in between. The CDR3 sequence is CASTLRGRVDYGYTF. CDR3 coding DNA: TGTGCCAGCACCCTAAGAGGGAGGGTTGACTATGGCTACACCTTC.

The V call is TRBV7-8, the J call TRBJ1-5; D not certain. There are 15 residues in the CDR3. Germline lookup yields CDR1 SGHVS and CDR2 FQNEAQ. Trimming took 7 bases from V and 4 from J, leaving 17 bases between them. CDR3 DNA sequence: TGTGCCAGCACCAAGACCGAGAGGGTTAATCAGCCCCAGCATTTT. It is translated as CASTKTERVNQPQHF.

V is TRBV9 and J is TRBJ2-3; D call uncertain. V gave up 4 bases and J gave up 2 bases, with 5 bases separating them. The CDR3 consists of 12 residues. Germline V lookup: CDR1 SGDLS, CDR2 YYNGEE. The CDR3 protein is CASSPHTDTQYF. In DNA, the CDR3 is TGTGCCAGCAGCCCTCACACAGATACGCAGTATTTT.

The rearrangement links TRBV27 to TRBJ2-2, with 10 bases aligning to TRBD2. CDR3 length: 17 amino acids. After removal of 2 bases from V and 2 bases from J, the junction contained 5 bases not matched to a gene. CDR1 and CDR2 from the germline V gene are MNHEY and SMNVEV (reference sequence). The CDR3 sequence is CASSLATSGLNTGELFF. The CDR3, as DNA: TGTGCCAGCAGTTTAGCGACTAGCGGGTTAAACACCGGGGAGCTGTTTTTT.

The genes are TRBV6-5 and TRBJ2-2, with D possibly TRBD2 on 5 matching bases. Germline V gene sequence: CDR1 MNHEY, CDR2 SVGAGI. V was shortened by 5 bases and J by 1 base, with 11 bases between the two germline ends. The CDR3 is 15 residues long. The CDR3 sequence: CASSRAGGNTGELFF. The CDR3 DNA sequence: TGTGCCAGCAGTCGCGCCGGAGGGAACACCGGGGAGCTGTTTTTT.

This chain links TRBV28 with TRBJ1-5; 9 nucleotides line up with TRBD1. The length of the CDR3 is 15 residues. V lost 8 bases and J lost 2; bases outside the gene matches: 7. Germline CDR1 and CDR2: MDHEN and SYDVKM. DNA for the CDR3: TGTGCCAGCTTACAGGGGGCGCGAGGCAATCAGCCCCAGCATTTT. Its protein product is CASLQGARGNQPQHF.

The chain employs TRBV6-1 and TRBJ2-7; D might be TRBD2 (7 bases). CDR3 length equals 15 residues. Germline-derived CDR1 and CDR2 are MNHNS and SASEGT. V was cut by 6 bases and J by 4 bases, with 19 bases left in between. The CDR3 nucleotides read TGTGCCAGCAGCCCTCCGAGGGGGGGATCTTACGAGCAGTACTTC. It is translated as CASSPPRGGSYEQYF.

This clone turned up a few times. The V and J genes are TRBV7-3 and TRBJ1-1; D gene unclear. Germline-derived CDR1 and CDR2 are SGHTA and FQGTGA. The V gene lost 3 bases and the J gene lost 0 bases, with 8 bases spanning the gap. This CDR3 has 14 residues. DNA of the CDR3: TGTGCCAGCAGCTTTTCCGCAATGAACACTGAAGCTTTCTTT. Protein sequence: CASSFSAMNTEAFF.

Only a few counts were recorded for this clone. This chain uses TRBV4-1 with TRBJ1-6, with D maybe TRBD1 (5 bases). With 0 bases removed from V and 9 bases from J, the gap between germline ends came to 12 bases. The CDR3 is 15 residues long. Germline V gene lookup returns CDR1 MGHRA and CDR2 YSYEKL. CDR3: CASSQDEGEVSPLHF. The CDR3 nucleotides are TGCGCCAGCAGCCAAGATGAAGGGGAGGTTTCACCCCTCCACTTT.

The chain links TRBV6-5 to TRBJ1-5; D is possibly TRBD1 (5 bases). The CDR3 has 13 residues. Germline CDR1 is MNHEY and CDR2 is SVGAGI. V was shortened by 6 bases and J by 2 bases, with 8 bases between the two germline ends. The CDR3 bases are TGTGCCAGCAGGGGACGTGGCAATCAGCCCCAGCATTTT. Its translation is CASRGRGNQPQHF.

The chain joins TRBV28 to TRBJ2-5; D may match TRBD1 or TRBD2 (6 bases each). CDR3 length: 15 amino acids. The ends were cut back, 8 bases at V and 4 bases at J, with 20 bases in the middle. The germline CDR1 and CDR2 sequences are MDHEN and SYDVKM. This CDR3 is CASLPLGGRGETQYF. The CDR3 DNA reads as TGTGCCAGCCTCCCCCTTGGGGGGCGGGGAGAGACCCAGTACTTC. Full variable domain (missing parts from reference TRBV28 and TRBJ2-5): DVKVTQSSRYLVKRTGEKVFLECVQDMDHENMFWYRQDPGLGLRLIYFSYDVKMKEKGDIPEGYSVSREKKERFSLILESASTNQTSMYLCASLPLGGRGETQYFGPGTRLLVL.

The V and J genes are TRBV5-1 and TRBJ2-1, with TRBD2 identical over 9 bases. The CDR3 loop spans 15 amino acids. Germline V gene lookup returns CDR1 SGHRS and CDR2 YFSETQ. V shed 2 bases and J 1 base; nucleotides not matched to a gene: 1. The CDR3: CASSFSGSSYNEQFF. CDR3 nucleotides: TGCGCCAGCAGCTTTAGCGGGAGTTCCTACAATGAGCAGTTCTTC.